This TCR beta chain is from a study of T cells in Graves' hyperthyroidism and ophthalmopathy. TCR beta CDR3 regions were amplified from RNA transcripts. The HTBI primer set was used in a first-round RT-PCR of the TCR CDR3. TCRdb processed the multiplex PCR reads anew with MiXCR; each CDR3 protein has one entry. The sample carries about 150,000 distinct CDR3 sequences, around 21% recorded once. The V and J ends lost 1 base and 8 bases, in that order; junction bases with no gene match: 13. CDR1 is SGHVS and CDR2 is FQNEAQ in the germline V gene. This CDR3 is 18 amino acids long. This clonotype was seen many times.

The chain combines TRBV7-8 with TRBJ2-1; 11 bases line up with TRBD2. Sequenced sample: blood. The receptor's source is a woman between 50 and 59 years old with Graves' hyperthyroidism that later progressed to Graves' ophthalmopathy. CDR3 sequence: CASSLGSGTSGISDEQFF. In DNA, the CDR3 is TGTGCCAGCAGCTTAGGATCCGGGACTAGCGGCATTTCGGATGAGCAGTTCTTC.